This T cell receptor beta chain was identified during a study of T-cell reconstitution after alpha-beta-depleted transplantation in children (TCRdb year 2016). Notes on the research overall: T-cell immune reconstitution after TCRalphabeta/CD19-depleted allogeneic hematopoietic cell transplantation in children was quantitatively tracked in the study by means of TCR repertoire profiling.

Receptors were amplified or captured by PCR. The data were produced on an Illumina HiSeq 2500. TCR libraries were prepared with molecular barcoding, using unique molecular identifiers to normalize TCRbeta repertoire quantification. Using fastp at Q25 and MiXCR, TCRdb reprocessed the public reads and kept productive beta chains. When rows share a CDR3 protein, they turn into one entry using the most common DNA and genes. This sample holds 330,000 or so distinct CDR3 sequences; about 7.3% were observed only once. The ten biggest clones cover 9.1% of the sample. Trimming costs V 0 bases and J 5 bases, and their ends lie 26 bases apart. Reading from cysteine to phenylalanine, the CDR3 counts 19 amino acids. The CDR3 DNA has 57 bases and is translated from base 1. The germline V gene encodes CDR1 MGHDK and CDR2 SYGVNS. The sample's treatment or condition label, decoded: allogeneic hematopoietic cell transplantation with graft depleted of TCRalphabeta T cells and CD19 B cells. TCRalphabeta/CD19-depleted allogeneic hematopoietic cell grafts were given to the transplant recipients, all of whom were children.

Here is what the overall study found, with its caveats: About two months after transplant, the apparently early recovery of alphabetaT-cell counts reportedly depended on just several hundred clones that had expanded rapidly and came from non-depleted graft cells. Over the following months the frequencies of hyperexpanded clones went down, and after one year T-cell counts and TCRbeta diversity were mostly credited to newly produced T cells. In some patients, the high TCRbeta diversity seen at day 60 was put down to recipient T cells and intrathymic progenitors that had survived conditioning.

In this sample, this clonotype turned up a few times. Its recognized antigen is unknown. No base-level quality is on record; no much larger clone is a single base apart. Sequencing was performed on peripheral blood, taken 360 days after TCRalphabeta/CD19-depleted stem cell transplant. The chain is made from TRBV25-1 and TRBJ2-7; TRBD2 might be the D gene, on 6 matching bases. The source is a female patient under 10 years old who had a stem cell transplant for Fanconi anemia, so the T cells may come from the graft donor. The CDR3 loop reads CASSEYPLSAGSPLDEQYF. The nucleotide sequence is given as TGTGCCAGCAGTGAATACCCTCTGTCCGCGGGGTCCCCCCTCGACGAGCAGTACTTC.